In its sample, the clone carrying this T cell receptor (beta chain) was seen many times. As yet, its antigen is unknown. This CDR3 spans 15 amino acids. Trimming left V 0 bases short and J 1 base short, with 9 bases between. From germline, CDR1 is SEHNR and CDR2 FQNEAQ (reference sequence). Unique molecular identifiers were built into the TCRbeta library. A single record per CDR3 protein comes from TCRdb applying MiXCR to the PCR reads. The table has roughly 70,000 distinct CDR3 sequences, 4.9% seen once. The data originate from a study of T-cell reconstitution after alpha-beta-depleted transplantation in children. Study-wide points: Approximately two months post-transplant, alpha-beta T cells reportedly originated from several hundred expanded graft clones. Where some patients showed high TCRbeta diversity at day 60, it came from recipient T cells and thymic progenitors that had survived. A year had passed since transplant, and T-cell counts and diversity by then came mostly from newly produced T cells.

The source of this sequence is a boy under two years old who had a stem cell transplant for acute myeloid leukemia, so the T cells may come from the graft donor. Source: PBMCs, mostly from graft donor cells, taken 180 days after TCRalphabeta/CD19-depleted stem cell transplant. This rearrangement joins TRBV7-9 to TRBJ2-5; weak D call: TRBD2 (6 bases). For the CDR3, the DNA is TGTGCCAGCAGCTTAGCGGGGGGACTCCAAGAGACCCAGTACTTC. It specifies CASSLAGGLQETQYF.